The 8 T cell receptor beta chains below all came from one sample that was sequenced in a study of shared clonotypes between healthy human individuals. Clones were read by immunoSEQ multiplex PCR, and TCRdb kept only the in-frame ones, dropping some. The sample yields some 980,000 clones, approximately 80% seen once. Sample: memory CD4+ T cells sorted from blood. Noted subset: CD45RA-negative fraction. These receptors all come from a young man in good health.

This clone was found a few times. The identical CDR3 is also encoded by other nucleotide sequences in the sample. The chain joins TRBV11-3 to TRBJ2-5; 13 nucleotides line up with TRBD2. CDR3 length: 15 amino acids. V dropped 5 bases and J dropped 2; count of bases not matched to a gene: 2. Germline CDR1 is SGHNT and CDR2 is YENEEA. The CDR3 nucleotides read TGTGCCAGCAGCCCGGGACTAGCGGGACAAGAGACCCAGTACTTC. Translated, it gives CASSPGLAGQETQYF.

The rearrangement joins TRBV4-1 to TRBJ1-1, with 7 bases that match TRBD1. J was trimmed by 4 bases and V by 4 bases; bases with no gene match: 6. In germline, CDR1 is MGHRA, CDR2 YSYEKL. The CDR3 is 14 residues long. CDR3 residues: CASSPADRATEAFF. As DNA, the CDR3 is TGCGCCAGCAGCCCGGCTGACAGGGCCACTGAAGCTTTCTTT.

This chain joins TRBV28 and TRBJ1-4, with TRBD1 as a possible D gene (5 bases). V was shortened by 5 bases and J by 3 bases, with 10 bases between the two germline ends. Germline CDR1 and CDR2: MDHEN and SYDVKM. The CDR3 is made up of 14 amino acids. CDR3 protein: CASSGGVANEKLFF. The CDR3 DNA reads as TGTGCCAGCAGTGGAGGGGTAGCTAATGAAAAACTGTTTTTT.

This chain uses TRBV7-2 with TRBJ2-3; 10 bases are a match to TRBD2. Trimming cost V 1 base and J 5 bases; bases outside gene matches: 6. CDR1 SGHTA and CDR2 FQGNSA come from the germline V gene. The CDR3 spans 16 residues. Here the CDR3 DNA reads TGTGCCAGCAGCTTAGTTCGAGCGGGGGGGAAAGATACGCAGTATTTT. Protein product: CASSLVRAGGKDTQYF.

The chain recombines TRBV4-2 with TRBJ2-7, with TRBD1 matching 11 bases. Trimming cost V 0 bases and J 5 bases; bases outside gene matches: 9. The CDR3 consists of 17 residues. Germline V gene data show CDR1 as LGHNA and CDR2 as YNFKEQ. CDR3 in DNA: TGTGCCAGCAGCCAAGAAGTCGCGGGACAGGGGGGGAACGAGCAGTACTTC. This encodes CASSQEVAGQGGNEQYF.

The V call is TRBV7-9, the J call TRBJ2-5; the D is unclear. The germline V gene has CDR1 SEHNR and CDR2 FQNEAQ (reference sequence). The V end was cut by 4 bases, the J end by 7 bases, with 16 bases between. The CDR3 has 14 residues. The CDR3 DNA reads as TGTGCCAGCAGCTCGCCTGGAAGTCCAGGGACCCAGTACTTC. Protein: CASSSPGSPGTQYF.

This clone was observed once. The chain joins TRBV5-5 to TRBJ2-1; tentatively, D is TRBD1 (6 bases). This CDR3 has 15 amino acids. Trimming shortened V by 4 bases and J by 10 bases, and 21 bases separated the two germline ends. Germline CDR1 is SGHKS and CDR2 is YYEKEE (reference sequence). The CDR3 loop is CASSLGTTGLGEQFF. The CDR3, as DNA: TGTGCCAGCAGCCTTGGGACAACAGGGTTAGGGGAGCAGTTCTTC.

This clone was found once. The genes are TRBV5-1 and TRBJ2-1; no reliable D call. Germline assignment: CDR1 SGHRS and CDR2 YFSETQ. V was pared by 0 bases and J by 0 bases, with 16 bases between. The CDR3 is made up of 18 amino acids. CDR3 region: CASSLAQGLFSSYNEQFF. The CDR3 DNA sequence: TGCGCCAGCAGCTTGGCCCAAGGTCTATTTAGCTCCTACAATGAGCAGTTCTTC.